These 27 T cell receptor beta chains came from one sample sequenced in a study of T cell changes during pregnancy in multiple sclerosis. Produced via immunoSEQ multiplex PCR; TCRdb's table is partial and in-frame only. The table shows more than 100,000 clones, with almost 95% occurring only once. The sample in question was peripheral blood, obtained after pregnancy. These receptors all come from a female donor with multiple sclerosis, enrolled in a pregnancy study.

The chain recombines TRBV18 with TRBJ2-1; TRBD2 aligns across 10 bases. Germline values: CDR1 KGHSH, CDR2 LQKENI. V lost 6 bases and J lost 6; bases outside the gene matches: 5. The CDR3 sequence is 14 residues long. The CDR3 spells CASSGLAAINEQFF. CDR3 nucleotide sequence: TGTGCCAGCTCTGGACTAGCGGCAATCAATGAGCAGTTCTTC.

The genes are TRBV11-2 and TRBJ1-1; the D gene is possibly TRBD1 (5 bases). The V and J ends lost 5 bases and 0 bases respectively, with 13 bases between them. This CDR3 contains 15 residues. Germline V CDR1 and CDR2: SGHAT, FQNNGV. Here the CDR3 reads CASSPGLLMNTEAFF. Here the CDR3 DNA reads TGTGCCAGCAGCCCAGGGTTGCTCATGAACACTGAAGCTTTCTTT.

The chain is built from TRBV6-5 and TRBJ2-1; 8 positions agree with TRBD2. CDR3 length: 14 residues. Losses at the gene ends were 2 bases for V and 10 bases for J; bases not matched to a gene: 7. Germline lookup yields CDR1 MNHEY and CDR2 SVGAGI. CDR3 DNA: TGTGCCAGCAGTTACACGGGGGGGCCGAGGGAGCAGTTCTTC. This gives the protein CASSYTGGPREQFF.

This clone is a singleton in its sample. The chain couples TRBV28 to TRBJ2-7; D is uncertain. The CDR3 has 11 amino acids. The germline gives CDR1 MDHEN, CDR2 SYDVKM. Trimming stripped 4 bases from V and 3 bases from J, with 4 bases between. The CDR3 sequence: CASSSVYEQYF. The CDR3 DNA sequence: TGTGCCAGCAGTTCGGTCTACGAGCAGTACTTC.

The chain joins TRBV5-1 to TRBJ1-4; tentative D call: TRBD1 (5 bases). Germline V gene lookup returns CDR1 SGHRS and CDR2 YFSETQ. V lost 4 bases to trimming and J lost 7 bases, with 8 bases between them. This CDR3 spans 12 amino acids. The CDR3 DNA follows: TGCGCCAGCAGCCCCCAGGGTGAAAAACTGTTTTTT. Translating gives CASSPQGEKLFF.

V is TRBV15 and J is TRBJ1-2, with D possibly TRBD1 on 6 matching bases. Germline assignment: CDR1 LNHNV and CDR2 YYDKDF (reference sequence). This CDR3 region has 16 residues. Trimming removed 0 bases at V and 2 bases at J, with 13 bases between. This chain's CDR3 is CATSRDLGRGNYGYTF. Here the CDR3 DNA reads TGTGCCACCAGCAGAGATCTCGGCAGGGGAAACTATGGCTACACCTTC.

This clone was recorded once. This same CDR3 is encoded by further DNA sequences in the sample. This chain joins TRBV6-5 and TRBJ1-2; D remains ambiguous. The CDR3 runs to 13 residues. CDR1 is MNHEY and CDR2 is SVGAGI in the germline V gene. V was trimmed by 0 bases and J by 8 bases, leaving 10 bases between them. The CDR3 DNA follows: TGTGCCAGCAGTTACTCGACGGGAATCGGCTACACCTTC. Protein: CASSYSTGIGYTF.

CDR3 in amino acids: CASSLREGRGETQYF. CDR3 bases: TGTGCCAGCAGCTTACGGGAGGGCAGGGGAGAGACCCAGTACTTC. V usage is TRBV7-7 and J usage is TRBJ2-5; 8 nucleotides agree with TRBD2. Germline assignment: CDR1 SSHAT and CDR2 FNYEAQ (reference sequence). CDR3 length equals 15 residues. J lost 4 bases, V lost 2 bases, and 6 bases had no gene match.

The CDR3 region is CAWRQLRGSNYGYTF. DNA for the CDR3: TGTGCCTGGAGACAACTCAGGGGCAGTAACTATGGCTACACCTTC. The chain uses TRBV30 and TRBJ1-2; possible D gene TRBD1, 6 bases. Trimming took off 3 bases at V and 1 base at J, with 15 bases between the two ends. The CDR3 has 15 amino acids. The germline V gene encodes CDR1 GTSNPN and CDR2 SVGIG (reference sequence). The entire variable domain, with the rest obtained from reference TRBV30 and TRBJ1-2, is as follows: SQTIHQWPATLVQPVGSPLSLECTVEGTSNPNLYWYRQAAGRGLQLLFYSVGIGQISSEVPQNLSASRPQDRQFILSSKKLLLSDSGFYLCAWRQLRGSNYGYTFGSGTRLTVV.

CDR3 sequence (DNA): TGCGCCAGCAGCTTCTCCGGGACAGGGATCCACGAGCAGTACTTC. Translation gives CASSFSGTGIHEQYF. The rearrangement joins TRBV5-1 to TRBJ2-7, with 9 bases matching TRBD1. Germline V gene data show CDR1 as SGHRS and CDR2 as YFSETQ. The CDR3 is 15 residues long. Germline trimming cut 2 bases from V and 5 bases from J; bases unmatched to any gene: 8.

The V gene is TRBV19, the J gene TRBJ1-2, with TRBD1 identical over 9 bases. Germline V gene lookup returns CDR1 LNHDA and CDR2 SQIVND (reference sequence). J gave up 7 bases and V 3 bases, and 9 bases lay outside the gene matches. CDR3 size: 15 residues. The CDR3 loop reads CASSISGTGTSGYTF. CDR3 sequence (DNA): TGTGCCAGTAGTATCTCGGGGACAGGGACTTCTGGCTACACCTTC.

The chain joins TRBV13 to TRBJ1-3, with D tentatively TRBD1 (6 bases). V lost 5 bases and J lost 0, with 11 bases in between. Germline CDR1 is PRHDT and CDR2 is FYEKMQ (reference sequence). The CDR3 has 15 amino acids. Written as DNA, the CDR3 is TGTGCCAGCAGCCCGGACAGTTTCTCTGGAAACACCATATATTTT. Its protein product is CASSPDSFSGNTIYF.

The CDR3 protein is CASSLDPGNSAKNIQYF. The CDR3 DNA reads as TGTGCCAGCAGCTTAGATCCCGGGAATTCAGCCAAAAACATTCAGTACTTC. The V gene is TRBV11-2, the J gene TRBJ2-4; D possibly corresponds to TRBD2 (5 bases). The germline V gene encodes CDR1 SGHAT and CDR2 FQNNGV. The CDR3 is made up of 17 amino acids. Between the trimmed V and J ends, which lost 0 bases and 0 bases, there was a span of 12 bases.

The chain couples TRBV29-1 to TRBJ2-3, with D tentatively TRBD2 (6 bases). The CDR3 spans 13 residues. V lost 5 bases and J lost 1, with 10 bases in between. The germline V gene encodes CDR1 SQVTM and CDR2 ANQGSEA. The chain's CDR3 is CSVSGGGTDTQYF. In nucleotides, the CDR3 is TGCAGCGTTTCCGGAGGGGGCACAGATACGCAGTATTTT.

The rearrangement links TRBV7-9 to TRBJ2-7; 11 nucleotides agree with TRBD2. Germline V gives CDR1 SEHNR, CDR2 FQNEAQ (reference sequence). With V trimmed by 4 bases and J by 3 bases, 8 bases remained unmatched. The CDR3 is 16 amino acids. The CDR3 region has the DNA TGTGCCAGCAGCTCCTTACTAGCGGGAGAGGTCTACGAGCAGTACTTC. Translation: CASSSLLAGEVYEQYF. Complete variable domain (other parts from reference TRBV7-9 and TRBJ2-7): DTGVSQNPRHKITKRGQNVTFRCDPISEHNRLYWYRQTLGQGPEFLTYFQNEAQLEKSRLLSDRFSAERPKGSFSTLEIQRTEQGDSAMYLCASSSLLAGEVYEQYFGPGTRLTVT.

The chain couples TRBV5-1 to TRBJ2-3; the D gene is possibly TRBD1 (5 bases). This CDR3 has 14 amino acids. V gave up 4 bases and J gave up 5 bases, with 14 bases separating them. Germline V gene data show CDR1 as SGHRS and CDR2 as YFSETQ. CDR3 nucleotide sequence: TGCGCCAGCAGCCCGGGTGGGGCCCGAGATACGCAGTATTTT. This translates into CASSPGGARDTQYF.

In DNA, the CDR3 is TGTGCCAGCAGCCCCCCAGGGGACAGGGTTTCAGAGACCCAGTACTTC. It is translated as CASSPPGDRVSETQYF. This chain links TRBV7-2 with TRBJ2-5; 9 bases are a match to TRBD1. CDR1 is SGHTA and CDR2 is FQGNSA in the germline V gene. The CDR3 covers 16 residues. V shed 5 bases, J shed 4 bases, and the junction held 11 bases outside the gene matches.

This clone has a single count. Here the CDR3 DNA reads TGTGCCAGCAGCTTATCGCCAGGGAACACCGGGGAGCTGTTTTTT. Amino acids: CASSLSPGNTGELFF. The chain recombines TRBV7-3 with TRBJ2-2; D not resolved. CDR3 size: 15 residues. V was trimmed by 2 bases and J by 1 base, leaving 8 bases between them. Germline V lookup: CDR1 SGHTA, CDR2 FQGTGA.

As concerns this clone: An end of the junction does not agree with germline; a read error may underlie this. The genes are TRBV2 and TRBJ1-1, with 7 bases that match TRBD1. In germline, CDR1 is SNHLY, CDR2 FYNNEI. This CDR3 region has 13 residues. CDR3 sequence: CASSWGQRSEALF. CDR3 DNA sequence: TGTGCCAGCAGTTGGGGACAGAGATCTGAAGCTCTCTTT.

The chain couples TRBV7-3 to TRBJ2-3; the D is unclear. CDR3 length: 13 amino acids. The V and J ends lost 4 bases and 2 bases respectively, with 7 bases between them. Per the germline V gene, CDR1 is SGHTA and CDR2 is FQGTGA. In DNA form, the CDR3 reads TGTGCCAGCAGCTCGAGGCCCACAGATACGCAGTATTTT. This codes for CASSSRPTDTQYF.

This clone was counted many times. The V call is TRBV9, the J call TRBJ2-7; TRBD1 matches at 10 bases. The ends lost 0 bases at V and 2 bases at J; junction bases unmatched: 2. Germline CDR1 reads SGDLS; CDR2 reads YYNGEE. This CDR3 comprises 15 residues. For the CDR3, the DNA is TGTGCCAGCAGCGTAGAGGACAGGGGGACCTACGAGCAGTACTTC. It specifies CASSVEDRGTYEQYF.

The chain links TRBV2 to TRBJ2-2, with 7 bases that match TRBD1. Looked up from germline, CDR1 is SNHLY and CDR2 is FYNNEI. After removal of 8 bases from V and 2 bases from J, the junction contained 5 bases not matched to a gene. This CDR3 is 14 amino acids long. Here the CDR3 DNA reads TGTGCCAGCCTGGGACAGCTTAACACCGGGGAGCTGTTTTTT. Translating it yields CASLGQLNTGELFF.

The chain combines TRBV7-9 with TRBJ2-7; 7 nucleotides agree with TRBD2. The CDR3 has 12 amino acids. In germline, CDR1 is SEHNR, CDR2 FQNEAQ (reference sequence). V trimming: 4 bases; J trimming: 3 bases; junction bases outside the gene matches: 0. CDR3 nucleotides: TGTGCCAGCAGCTCTAGCGGCTACGAGCAGTACTTC. Translation: CASSSSGYEQYF. Looking up the rest from reference TRBV7-9 and TRBJ2-7 gives the full variable domain: DTGVSQNPRHKITKRGQNVTFRCDPISEHNRLYWYRQTLGQGPEFLTYFQNEAQLEKSRLLSDRFSAERPKGSFSTLEIQRTEQGDSAMYLCASSSSGYEQYFGPGTRLTVT.

The CDR3, as DNA: TGTGCCAGCTCGTCCCGGACAGATACGCAGTATTTT. Protein sequence: CASSSRTDTQYF. The chain combines TRBV18 with TRBJ2-3; no firm D call. CDR3 length: 12 residues. V was trimmed by 6 bases and J by 3 bases, leaving 7 bases between them. Germline-derived CDR1 and CDR2 are KGHSH and LQKENI.

CDR3 sequence (DNA): TGTGCCAGCAGTACGACAGGGGTGTTTCAGCCCCAGCATTTT. As protein: CASSTTGVFQPQHF. The chain uses TRBV6-5 and TRBJ1-5; 8 nucleotides agree with TRBD1. The junction had 6 bases not matched to a gene; V was cut back by 5 bases and J by 6 bases. Germline-derived CDR1 and CDR2 are MNHEY and SVGAGI. The CDR3 is 14 residues long.

The rearrangement links TRBV5-5 to TRBJ1-6, with 11 bases fitting TRBD1. The trim removed 1 base at V and 5 bases at J, leaving 2 bases unmatched. This CDR3 comprises 16 residues. From germline, CDR1 is SGHKS and CDR2 YYEKEE (reference sequence). Written as DNA, the CDR3 is TGTGCCAGCAGCTTGTGGGGACAGGGGGATAATTCACCCCTCCACTTT. Translated, it gives CASSLWGQGDNSPLHF.

The chain employs TRBV4-2 and TRBJ2-1; D gene uncertain. This CDR3 region has 16 residues. The V gene lost 0 bases and the J gene lost 0 bases, with 9 bases spanning the gap. CDR1 and CDR2 from the germline V gene are LGHNA and YNFKEQ. CDR3 in amino acids: CASSQESFGSYNEQFF. The CDR3 region has the DNA TGTGCCAGCAGCCAAGAGAGTTTTGGCTCCTACAATGAGCAGTTCTTC.